This T cell receptor (beta chain) was profiled in a study of T cell responses to AZD1222 COVID-19 vaccine. Germline V gives CDR1 MRHNA, CDR2 SNTAGT. The germline V and J ends were trimmed by 2 bases and 0 bases, with 5 bases remaining between them. CDR3 length: 14 amino acids. The table came from immunoSEQ multiplex PCR; TCRdb's copy has only in-frame clones and leaves some out. The sample includes some 200,000 clones, approximately 93% of them seen just once. Whole-study results and caveats: The CD4 TCRs associated with vaccination extended across spike and predominated at 160-218 and 743-854. None of the repertoires were sampled until the peak T cell response had passed. The study found Spike-specific TCR breadth and depth rose after two AZD1222 doses. A mostly white British donor set with more females was recruited, and clonal diversity was possibly underestimated.

Regarding this clone: The target antigen is unknown.

The chain couples TRBV6-4 to TRBJ2-1, with unresolved D. The material was peripheral blood, obtained 28 days after the second AZD1222 dose. This TCR was sampled from an adult who received the AZD1222 COVID-19 vaccine. For the CDR3, the DNA is TGTGCCAGCAGTGACAGGGCCTCCTACAATGAGCAGTTCTTC. Protein product: CASSDRASYNEQFF.